The T cell receptor (beta chain) described here comes from a study of OX40 agonist ivuxolimab in advanced cancers. In the study overall: The patients' treatment was ivuxolimab, an agonistic anti-OX40 (CD134) antibody. The mean age was approximately 56 years, ranging from about 23 to 79, with roughly four fifths of participants male.

CDR3 length: 14 residues. The J segment lost 3 bases and the V segment lost 5 bases, leaving 5 bases of the junction unmatched. The V gene's germline CDR1 is MNHEY and CDR2 SVGAGI. TCRdb keeps only in-frame clones here, not all; method: immunoSEQ multiplex PCR. Seen here are about 21,000 clones, about 89% observed once, and the top ten hold 16%. The starting material was CD4+ or CD8+ T cells sorted from blood, obtained in a trial of the OX40 agonist ivuxolimab. The origin of this receptor is an adult with an advanced solid tumor such as melanoma, head and neck, liver or kidney cancer. This rearrangement joins TRBV6-5 to TRBJ1-1; 8 bases align to TRBD1. The CDR3 bases are TGTGCCAGCAGTGCGGACAGGGAATACACTGAAGCTTTCTTT. It translates to CASSADREYTEAFF.